The T cell receptor beta chain under discussion was sequenced for a study of regulatory T cells in long-lasting Graves disease. As for time point: newly diagnosed GD, antithyroid drugs for less than 3 months. Construction of the TCR library relied on RNA isolated from PBMCs. Patients all came to the study from an endocrinology department in Xi'an, China. Arm-PCR of CDR3 regions and iRepertoire HTBI primers were the basis on which TCR beta libraries were built. TCRdb reanalysed the multiplex PCR reads using MiXCR and keeps one entry per CDR3 protein. The sample records about 530,000 distinct CDR3 sequences, about 16% being singletons. The CDR3 has 17 residues. Trimming at V came to 0 bases and at J to 2 bases, leaving 7 bases not matched to a gene. Germline CDR1 reads DFQATT; CDR2 reads SNEGSKA (reference sequence). A further study also used this sample, focusing on T cells in Graves' hyperthyroidism and ophthalmopathy. That source notes: The TCR CDR3 was amplified in a first-round RT-PCR using the HTBI primer set. Also found in blood were most expanded thyroid clonotypes above 0.001.

The V and J genes are TRBV20-1 and TRBJ1-2, with TRBD1 matching over 12 bases. This specimen consisted of peripheral blood mononuclear cells (PBMCs), obtained at new diagnosis, from a patient treated with antithyroid drugs. The clonotype originates from a woman aged 35-65 years with Graves disease. DNA of the CDR3: TGCAGTGCTAGAGACGGGACAGGGGGCTCGCAAAACTATGGCTACACCTTC. The encoded protein is CSARDGTGGSQNYGYTF.